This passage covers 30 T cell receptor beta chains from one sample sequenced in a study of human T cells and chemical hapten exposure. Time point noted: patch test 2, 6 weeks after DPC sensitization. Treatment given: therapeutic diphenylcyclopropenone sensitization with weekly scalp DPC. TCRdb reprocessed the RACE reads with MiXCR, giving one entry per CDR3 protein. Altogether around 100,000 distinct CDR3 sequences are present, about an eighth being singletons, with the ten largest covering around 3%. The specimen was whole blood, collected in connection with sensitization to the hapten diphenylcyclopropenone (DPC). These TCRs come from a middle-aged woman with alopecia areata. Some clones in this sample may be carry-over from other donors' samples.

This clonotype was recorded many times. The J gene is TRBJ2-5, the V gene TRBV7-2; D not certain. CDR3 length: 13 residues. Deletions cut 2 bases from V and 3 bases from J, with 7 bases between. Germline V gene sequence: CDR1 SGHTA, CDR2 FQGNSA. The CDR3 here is CASSLSSEETQYF. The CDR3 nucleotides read TGTGCCAGCAGCTTAAGCTCAGAAGAGACCCAGTACTTC.

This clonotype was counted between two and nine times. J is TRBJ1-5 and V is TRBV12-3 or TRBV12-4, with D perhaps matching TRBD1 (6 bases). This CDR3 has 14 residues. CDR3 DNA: TGTGCTGTCAGTCGACAGGCGCGCAATCAGCCCCAGCATTTT. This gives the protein CAVSRQARNQPQHF.

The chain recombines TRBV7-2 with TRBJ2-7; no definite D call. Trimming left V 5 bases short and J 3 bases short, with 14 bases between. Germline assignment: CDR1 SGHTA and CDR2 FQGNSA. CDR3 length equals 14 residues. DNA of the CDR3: TGTGCCAGCAGCCTACCACTTTCTATCTACGAGCAGTACTTC. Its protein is CASSLPLSIYEQYF.

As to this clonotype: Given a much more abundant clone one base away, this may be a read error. For the CDR3, the DNA is TGTGCCTCCAGATTCCAGGACAGGGGGTGGTATGGCTACACCTTC. Encoded protein: CASRFQDRGWYGYTF. This chain connects TRBV30 to TRBJ1-2; TRBD1 aligns across 10 bases. The CDR3 runs 15 residues. CDR1 and CDR2 from the germline V gene are GTSNPN and SVGIG (reference sequence). Trimming took 7 bases from V and 5 from J; bases not matched to a gene: 13.

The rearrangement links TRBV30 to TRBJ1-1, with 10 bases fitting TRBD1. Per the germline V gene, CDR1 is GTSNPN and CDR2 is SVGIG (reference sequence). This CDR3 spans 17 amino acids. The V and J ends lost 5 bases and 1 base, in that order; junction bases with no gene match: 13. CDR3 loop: CAWVEGTGAGWNTEAFF. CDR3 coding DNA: TGTGCCTGGGTTGAGGGGACAGGGGCTGGATGGAACACTGAAGCTTTCTTT. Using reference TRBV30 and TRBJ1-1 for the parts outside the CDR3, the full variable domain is SQTIHQWPATLVQPVGSPLSLECTVEGTSNPNLYWYRQAAGRGLQLLFYSVGIGQISSEVPQNLSASRPQDRQFILSSKKLLLSDSGFYLCAWVEGTGAGWNTEAFFGQGTRLTVV.

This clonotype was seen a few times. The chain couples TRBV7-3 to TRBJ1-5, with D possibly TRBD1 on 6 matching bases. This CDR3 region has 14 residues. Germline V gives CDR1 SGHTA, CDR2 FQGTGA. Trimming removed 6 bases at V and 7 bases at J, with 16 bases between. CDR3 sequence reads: CASRQTGPGQPQHF. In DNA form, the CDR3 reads TGTGCCAGCAGACAAACAGGGCCGGGGCAGCCCCAGCATTTT. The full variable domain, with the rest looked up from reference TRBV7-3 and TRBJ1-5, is GAGVSQTPSNKVTEKGKYVELRCDPISGHTALYWYRQSLGQGPEFLIYFQGTGAADDSGLPNDRFFAVRPEGSVSTLKIQRTERGDSAVYLCASRQTGPGQPQHFGDGTRLSIL.

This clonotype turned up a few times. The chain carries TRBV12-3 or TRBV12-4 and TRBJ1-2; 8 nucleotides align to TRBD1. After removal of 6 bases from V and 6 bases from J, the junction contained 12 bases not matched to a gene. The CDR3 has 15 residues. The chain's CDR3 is CASSDGTGNYHGYTF. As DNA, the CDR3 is TGTGCCAGCAGCGACGGGACAGGAAACTACCATGGCTACACCTTC.

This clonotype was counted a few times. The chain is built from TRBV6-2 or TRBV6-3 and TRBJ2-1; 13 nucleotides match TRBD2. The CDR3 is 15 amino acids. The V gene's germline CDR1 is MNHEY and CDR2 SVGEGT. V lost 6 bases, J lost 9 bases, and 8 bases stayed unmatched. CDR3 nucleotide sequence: TGTGCCAGCAGCCCCACTAGCGGGAGGGCCGGTGAGCAGTTCTTC. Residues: CASSPTSGRAGEQFF.

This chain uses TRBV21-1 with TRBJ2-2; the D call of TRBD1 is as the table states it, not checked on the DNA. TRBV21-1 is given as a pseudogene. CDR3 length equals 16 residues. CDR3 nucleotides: TGTGCCAGCAGCGAGTCCCGGGACAGGCCCACCGGGGAGCTGTTTTTT. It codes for CASSESRDRPTGELFF.

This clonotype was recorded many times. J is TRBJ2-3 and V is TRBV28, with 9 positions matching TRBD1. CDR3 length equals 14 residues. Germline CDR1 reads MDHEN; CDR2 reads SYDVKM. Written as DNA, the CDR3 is TGTGCGACAGCGGGACAGGGTGGCGCAGATACGCAGTATTTT. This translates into CATAGQGGADTQYF.

CDR3 protein: CASRDPGQTRELFF. The CDR3 coding sequence is TGTGCCAGTAGAGACCCGGGACAGACAAGGGAGCTGTTTTTT. V is TRBV19 and J is TRBJ2-2, with 7 bases matching TRBD1. Trimming took 6 bases from V and 9 from J; bases not matched to a gene: 10. CDR3 length: 14 residues. Germline CDR1 is LNHDA and CDR2 is SQIVND (reference sequence).

The chain's CDR3 is CASSFGTIRGEQYF. The CDR3 DNA reads as TGTGCCAGCAGTTTTGGGACCATCCGGGGCGAGCAGTACTTC. The chain employs TRBV28 and TRBJ2-7; the D gene could be TRBD1 or TRBD2 (5 bases each). The CDR3 runs to 14 residues. The germline CDR1 and CDR2 sequences are MDHEN and SYDVKM. Trimming stripped 3 bases from V and 6 bases from J, with 15 bases between.

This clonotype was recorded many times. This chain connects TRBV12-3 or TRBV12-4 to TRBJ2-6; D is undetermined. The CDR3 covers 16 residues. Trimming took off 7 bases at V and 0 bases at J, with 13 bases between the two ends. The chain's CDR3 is CASTDRSSSGANVLTF. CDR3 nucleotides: TGTGCCAGCACGGACCGTTCTAGCTCTGGGGCCAACGTCCTGACTTTC.

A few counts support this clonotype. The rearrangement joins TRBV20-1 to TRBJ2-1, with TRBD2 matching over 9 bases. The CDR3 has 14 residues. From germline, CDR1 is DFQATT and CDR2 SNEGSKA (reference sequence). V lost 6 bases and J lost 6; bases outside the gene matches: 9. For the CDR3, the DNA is TGCAGTGCGAGTGGCGGGAGGGCCTCCAATGAGCAGTTCTTC. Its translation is CSASGGRASNEQFF.

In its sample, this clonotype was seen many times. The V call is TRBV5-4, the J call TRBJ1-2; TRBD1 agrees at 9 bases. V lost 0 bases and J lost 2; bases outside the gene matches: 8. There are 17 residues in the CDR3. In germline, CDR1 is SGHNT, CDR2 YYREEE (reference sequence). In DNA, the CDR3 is TGTGCCAGCAGCTTGGGTGGCGCCGGGACAGGGAACTATGGCTACACCTTC. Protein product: CASSLGGAGTGNYGYTF.

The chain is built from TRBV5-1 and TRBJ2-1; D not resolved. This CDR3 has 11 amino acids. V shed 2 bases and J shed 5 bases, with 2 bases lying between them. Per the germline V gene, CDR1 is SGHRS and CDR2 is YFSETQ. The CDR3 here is CASSLNNEQFF. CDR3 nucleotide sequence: TGCGCCAGCAGCTTAAACAATGAGCAGTTCTTC. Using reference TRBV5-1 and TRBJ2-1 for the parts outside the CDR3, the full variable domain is KAGVTQTPRYLIKTRGQQVTLSCSPISGHRSVSWYQQTPGQGLQFLFEYFSETQRNKGNFPGRFSGRQFSNSRSEMNVSTLELGDSALYLCASSLNNEQFFGPGTRLTVL.

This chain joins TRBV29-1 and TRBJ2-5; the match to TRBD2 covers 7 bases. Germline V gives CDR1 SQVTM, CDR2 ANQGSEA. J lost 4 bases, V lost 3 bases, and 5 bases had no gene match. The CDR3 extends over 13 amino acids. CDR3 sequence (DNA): TGCAGCGTTGACGGGCGGGAGTCAGAGACCCAGTACTTC. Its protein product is CSVDGRESETQYF. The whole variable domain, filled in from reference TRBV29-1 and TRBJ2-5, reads SAVISQKPSRDICQRGTSLTIQCQVDSQVTMMFWYRQQPGQSLTLIATANQGSEATYESGFVIDKFPISRPNLTFSTLTVSNMSPEDSSIYLCSVDGRESETQYFGPGTRLLVL.

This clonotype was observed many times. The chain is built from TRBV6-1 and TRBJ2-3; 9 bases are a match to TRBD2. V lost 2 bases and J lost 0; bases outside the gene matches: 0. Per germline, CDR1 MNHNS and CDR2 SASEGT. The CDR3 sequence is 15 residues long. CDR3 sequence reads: CASSELAGSTDTQYF. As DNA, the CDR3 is TGTGCCAGCAGTGAACTAGCGGGGAGCACAGATACGCAGTATTTT.

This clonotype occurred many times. CDR3 sequence: CASSLVGGPTDTQYF. The CDR3 region has the DNA TGTGCCAGCAGCTTAGTGGGGGGGCCCACAGATACGCAGTATTTT. The chain joins TRBV11-2 to TRBJ2-3; possible D gene TRBD2, 7 bases. The CDR3 sequence is 15 residues long. V gave up 1 base and J gave up 2 bases, with 10 bases separating them. CDR1 and CDR2 (germline): SGHAT, FQNNGV.

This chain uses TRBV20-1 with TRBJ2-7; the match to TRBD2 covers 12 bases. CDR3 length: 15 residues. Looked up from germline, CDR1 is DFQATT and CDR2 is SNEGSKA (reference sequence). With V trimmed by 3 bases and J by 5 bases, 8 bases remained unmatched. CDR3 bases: TGCAGTGCTAGCCCCGGACTAGCGGGACTTCACGAGCAGTACTTC. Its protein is CSASPGLAGLHEQYF.

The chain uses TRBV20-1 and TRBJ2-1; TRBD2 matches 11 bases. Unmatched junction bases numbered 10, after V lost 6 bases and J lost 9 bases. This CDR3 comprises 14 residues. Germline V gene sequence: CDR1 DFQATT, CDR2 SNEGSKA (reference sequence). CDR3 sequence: CSARLAGGTFEQFF. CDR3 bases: TGCAGTGCGAGATTAGCGGGGGGGACCTTTGAGCAGTTCTTC.

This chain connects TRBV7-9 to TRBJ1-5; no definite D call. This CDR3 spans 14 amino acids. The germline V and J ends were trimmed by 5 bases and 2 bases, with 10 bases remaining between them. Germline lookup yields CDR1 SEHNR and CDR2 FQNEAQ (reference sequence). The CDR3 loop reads CASSTEVGNQPQHF. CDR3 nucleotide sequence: TGTGCCAGCAGCACCGAGGTCGGCAATCAGCCCCAGCATTTT. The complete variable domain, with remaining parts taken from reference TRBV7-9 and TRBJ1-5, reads DTGVSQNPRHKITKRGQNVTFRCDPISEHNRLYWYRQTLGQGPEFLTYFQNEAQLEKSRLLSDRFSAERPKGSFSTLEIQRTEQGDSAMYLCASSTEVGNQPQHFGDGTRLSIL.

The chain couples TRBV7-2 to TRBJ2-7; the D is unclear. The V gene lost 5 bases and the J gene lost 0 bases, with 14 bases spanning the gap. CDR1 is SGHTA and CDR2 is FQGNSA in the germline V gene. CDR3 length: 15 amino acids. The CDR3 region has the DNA TGTGCCAGCAGCCCGATGAGGTACAGCTCCTACGAGCAGTACTTC. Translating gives CASSPMRYSSYEQYF. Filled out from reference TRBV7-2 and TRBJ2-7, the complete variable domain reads GAGVSQSPSNKVTEKGKDVELRCDPISGHTALYWYRQSLGQGLEFLIYFQGNSAPDKSGLPSDRFSAERTGGSVSTLTIQRTQQEDSAVYLCASSPMRYSSYEQYFGPGTRLTVT.

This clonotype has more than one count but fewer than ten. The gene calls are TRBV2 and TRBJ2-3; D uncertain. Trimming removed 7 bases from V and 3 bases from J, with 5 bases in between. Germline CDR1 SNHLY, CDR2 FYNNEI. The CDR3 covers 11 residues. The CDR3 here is CASTLTDTQYF. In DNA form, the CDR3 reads TGTGCCAGCACGTTGACAGATACGCAGTATTTT.

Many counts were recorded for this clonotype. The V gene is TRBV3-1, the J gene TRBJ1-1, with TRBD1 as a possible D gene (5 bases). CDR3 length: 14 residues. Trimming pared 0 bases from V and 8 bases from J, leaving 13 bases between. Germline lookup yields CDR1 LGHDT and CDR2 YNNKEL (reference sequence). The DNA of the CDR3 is TGTGCCAGCAGCCAAGATGGAAGTAGACAGGAAGCTTTCTTT. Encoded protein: CASSQDGSRQEAFF. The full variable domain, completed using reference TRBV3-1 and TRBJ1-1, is DTAVSQTPKYLVTQMGNDKSIKCEQNLGHDTMYWYKQDSKKFLKIMFSYNNKELIINETVPNRFSPKSPDKAHLNLHINSLELGDSAVYFCASSQDGSRQEAFFGQGTRLTVV.

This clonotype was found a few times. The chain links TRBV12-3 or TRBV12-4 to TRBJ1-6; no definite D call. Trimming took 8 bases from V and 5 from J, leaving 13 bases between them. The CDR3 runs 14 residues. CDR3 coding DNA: TGTGCCAGCGGATTGAGATCCGATAATTCACCCCTCCACTTT. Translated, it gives CASGLRSDNSPLHF.

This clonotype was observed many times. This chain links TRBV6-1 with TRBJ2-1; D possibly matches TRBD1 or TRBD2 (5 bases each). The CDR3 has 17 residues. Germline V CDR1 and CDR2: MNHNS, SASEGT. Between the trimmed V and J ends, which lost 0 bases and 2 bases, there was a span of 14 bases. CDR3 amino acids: CASSEAPIGAAYNEQFF. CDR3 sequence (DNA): TGTGCCAGCAGTGAAGCGCCCATCGGGGCGGCCTACAATGAGCAGTTCTTC.

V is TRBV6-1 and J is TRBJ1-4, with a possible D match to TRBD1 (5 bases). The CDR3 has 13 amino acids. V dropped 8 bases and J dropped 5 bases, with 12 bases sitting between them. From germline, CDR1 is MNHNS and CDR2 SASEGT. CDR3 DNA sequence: TGTGCCAGCGGAGGCAGGGCAAATGAAAAACTGTTTTTT. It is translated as CASGGRANEKLFF.

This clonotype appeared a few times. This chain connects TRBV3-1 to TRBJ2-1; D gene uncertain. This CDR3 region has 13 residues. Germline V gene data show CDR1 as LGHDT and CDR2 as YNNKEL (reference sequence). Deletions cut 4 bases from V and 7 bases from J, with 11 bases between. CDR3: CASSRKSVNEQFF. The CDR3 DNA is TGTGCCAGCAGCCGAAAGTCGGTAAATGAGCAGTTCTTC.

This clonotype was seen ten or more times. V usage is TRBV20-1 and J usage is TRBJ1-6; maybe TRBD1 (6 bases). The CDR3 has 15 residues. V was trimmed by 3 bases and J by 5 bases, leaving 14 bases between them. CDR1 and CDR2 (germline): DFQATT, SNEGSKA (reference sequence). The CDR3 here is CSARLLAGDNSPLHF. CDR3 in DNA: TGCAGTGCTAGGTTATTGGCAGGGGATAATTCACCCCTCCACTTT.